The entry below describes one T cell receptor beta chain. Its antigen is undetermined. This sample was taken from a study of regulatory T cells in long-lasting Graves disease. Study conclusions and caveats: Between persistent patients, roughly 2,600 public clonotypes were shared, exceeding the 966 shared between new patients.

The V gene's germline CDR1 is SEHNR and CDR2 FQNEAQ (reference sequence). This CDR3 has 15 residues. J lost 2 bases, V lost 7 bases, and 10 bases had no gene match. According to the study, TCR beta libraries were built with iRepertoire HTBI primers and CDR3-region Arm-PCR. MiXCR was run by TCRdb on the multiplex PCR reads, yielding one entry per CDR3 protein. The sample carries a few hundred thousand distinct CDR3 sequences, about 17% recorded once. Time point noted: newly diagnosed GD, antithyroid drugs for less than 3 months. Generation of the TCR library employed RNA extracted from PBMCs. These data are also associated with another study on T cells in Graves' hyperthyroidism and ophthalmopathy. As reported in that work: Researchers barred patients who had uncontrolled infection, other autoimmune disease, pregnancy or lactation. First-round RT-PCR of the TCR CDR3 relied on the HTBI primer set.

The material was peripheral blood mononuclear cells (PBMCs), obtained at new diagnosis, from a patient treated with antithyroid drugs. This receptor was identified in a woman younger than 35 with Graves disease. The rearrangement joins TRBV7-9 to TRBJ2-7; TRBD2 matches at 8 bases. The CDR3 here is CASTRGGGGAYEQYF. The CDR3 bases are TGTGCCAGCACCCGGGGGGGGGGAGGAGCCTACGAGCAGTACTTC.